These 32 T cell receptor beta chains share one sample of origin, sequenced in a study of OX40 agonist ivuxolimab in advanced cancers. The table came from immunoSEQ multiplex PCR; TCRdb's copy has only in-frame clones and leaves some out. The data show around 95,000 clones, around 92% seen once. Here the sequenced sample was CD4+ or CD8+ T cells sorted from blood, taken in a trial of the OX40 agonist ivuxolimab. These receptors were obtained from an adult with an advanced solid tumor such as melanoma, head and neck, liver or kidney cancer.

In DNA form, the CDR3 reads TGTGCCAGCACCGAGCCGACAGAGATGAACACTGAAGCTTTCTTT. Encoded protein: CASTEPTEMNTEAFF. The gene calls are TRBV28 and TRBJ1-1; D is possibly TRBD1 (5 bases). This CDR3 is built from 15 residues. CDR1 and CDR2 from the germline V gene are MDHEN and SYDVKM. The ends were cut back, 7 bases at V and 0 bases at J, with 15 bases in the middle.

This rearrangement joins TRBV6-5 to TRBJ2-5; possibly TRBD2 for D (6 bases). Trimming stripped 7 bases from V and 2 bases from J, with 11 bases between. In germline, CDR1 is MNHEY, CDR2 SVGAGI. The CDR3 runs to 13 residues. The CDR3 region has the DNA TGTGCCAGCATCAAAGCGGGTCAAGAGACCCAGTACTTC. It encodes CASIKAGQETQYF.

The chain combines TRBV5-1 with TRBJ2-6, with unresolved D. The germline V and J ends were trimmed by 0 bases and 2 bases, with 9 bases remaining between them. The CDR3 covers 16 residues. Germline CDR1 SGHRS, CDR2 YFSETQ. The CDR3: CASSLAIVTGANVLTF. The CDR3 DNA reads TGCGCCAGCAGCTTGGCCATAGTGACTGGGGCCAACGTCCTGACTTTC.

V gene TRBV28 combines with J gene TRBJ1-1; D unclear. This CDR3 region has 15 residues. The V gene lost 5 bases and the J gene lost 8 bases, with 21 bases spanning the gap. The V gene's germline CDR1 is MDHEN and CDR2 SYDVKM. CDR3 sequence reads: CASSLILGGPTEAFF. CDR3 nucleotide sequence: TGTGCCAGCAGTCTAATCCTCGGCGGACCGACCGAAGCTTTCTTT.

V gene TRBV4-2 combines with J gene TRBJ1-5, with D possibly matching TRBD1 (6 bases). In germline, CDR1 is LGHNA, CDR2 YNFKEQ. V was trimmed by 0 bases and J by 7 bases, leaving 16 bases between them. The length of the CDR3 is 16 residues. CDR3 sequence (DNA): TGTGCCAGCAGCCAAGATGCCCAGGGGCTGATGCAGCCCCAGCATTTT. Amino acids: CASSQDAQGLMQPQHF.

The chain couples TRBV6-1 to TRBJ2-7; 9 nucleotides agree with TRBD1. Per germline, CDR1 MNHNS and CDR2 SASEGT. V gave up 7 bases and J gave up 2 bases; unmatched junction bases: 9. CDR3 length: 15 residues. This CDR3 reads CASTLSGTGPYEQYF. For the CDR3, the DNA is TGTGCCAGCACATTATCCGGGACAGGGCCCTACGAGCAGTACTTC.

V is TRBV9 and J is TRBJ2-3; no clear D gene. Germline-derived CDR1 and CDR2 are SGDLS and YYNGEE. The CDR3 loop spans 12 amino acids. With 0 bases removed from V and 4 bases from J, the gap between germline ends came to 3 bases. CDR3 sequence reads: CASSVVADTQYF. The CDR3 nucleotides read TGTGCCAGCAGCGTAGTCGCAGATACGCAGTATTTT.

This chain connects TRBV14 to TRBJ2-1, with TRBD2 matching 9 bases. Germline CDR1 reads SGHDN; CDR2 reads FVKESK. CDR3 length: 15 residues. With 3 bases clipped from V and 6 bases from J, the junction kept 6 bases outside the gene matches. CDR3 DNA sequence: TGTGCCAGCAGCCAGTTAGCGGGGGCGATCAATGAGCAGTTCTTC. Protein sequence: CASSQLAGAINEQFF.

The rearrangement links TRBV5-8 to TRBJ2-5; D possibly corresponds to TRBD1 (5 bases). There are 17 residues in the CDR3. In germline, CDR1 is SGHTS, CDR2 YDEGEE. With 2 bases removed from V and 0 bases from J, the gap between germline ends came to 17 bases. The CDR3 here is CASSLFQGGNDQETQYF. CDR3 DNA: TGTGCCAGCAGCTTATTTCAGGGTGGAAACGACCAAGAGACCCAGTACTTC.

This chain joins TRBV2 and TRBJ1-5; D may be TRBD1 (6 bases). The germline V gene encodes CDR1 SNHLY and CDR2 FYNNEI. The CDR3 contains 14 residues. Trimming stripped 2 bases from V and 7 bases from J, with 12 bases between. For the CDR3, the DNA is TGTGCCAGCAGTGAACGTCAGGGGAACCAGCCCCAGCATTTT. Translated: CASSERQGNQPQHF.

The chain uses TRBV19 and TRBJ2-1; 9 nucleotides match TRBD1. The germline V gene has CDR1 LNHDA and CDR2 SQIVND (reference sequence). The V gene end was trimmed by 10 bases and the J gene end by 7 bases; junction bases not matched to a gene: 8. The CDR3 has 13 residues. The chain's CDR3 is CATSGQGRNEQFF. Here the CDR3 DNA reads TGTGCCACGTCGGGACAGGGTCGGAATGAGCAGTTCTTC.

The V and J genes are TRBV6-5 and TRBJ2-3; 7 nucleotides line up with TRBD1. The junction had 8 bases not matched to a gene; V was cut back by 2 bases and J by 3 bases. This CDR3 is built from 16 residues. From germline, CDR1 is MNHEY and CDR2 SVGAGI. The CDR3 loop is CASSYTDRVGTDTQYF. CDR3 nucleotides: TGTGCCAGCAGTTACACCGACAGGGTGGGAACAGATACGCAGTATTTT.

In its sample, this clone was seen once. This rearrangement joins TRBV21-1 to TRBJ2-7; TRBD2, the table's D call, lacks a check against the DNA. TRBV21-1 is a known pseudogene. The CDR3 covers 14 residues. The CDR3 region is CASSHLDSSYEQYF. The CDR3 region has the DNA TGTGCCAGCAGCCATCTAGACTCCTCCTACGAGCAGTACTTC.

This clone was detected once. This chain uses TRBV30 with TRBJ2-5; D call uncertain. In germline, CDR1 is GTSNPN, CDR2 SVGIG (reference sequence). The CDR3 extends over 12 amino acids. V lost 1 base and J lost 2, with 5 bases in between. The CDR3 DNA is TGTGCCTGGAGTGGCCCGCAAGAGACCCAGTACTTC. Its translation: CAWSGPQETQYF.

V is TRBV7-8 and J is TRBJ2-1; 10 nucleotides match TRBD2. The trim removed 3 bases at V and 2 bases at J, leaving 10 bases unmatched. The germline CDR1 and CDR2 sequences are SGHVS and FQNEAQ. CDR3 length: 18 amino acids. The CDR3 region is CASSFDYSGGPPYNEQFF. The CDR3 coding sequence is TGTGCCAGCAGCTTCGATTATAGCGGGGGGCCGCCCTACAATGAGCAGTTCTTC.

This rearrangement joins TRBV18 to TRBJ1-5; D is undetermined. Germline V lookup: CDR1 KGHSH, CDR2 LQKENI. CDR3 length: 13 amino acids. The V end was cut by 4 bases, the J end by 5 bases, with 9 bases between. The CDR3 DNA is TGTGCCAGCTCACAGGGTCGTGATCAGCCCCAGCATTTT. Translated, it gives CASSQGRDQPQHF.

V gene TRBV11-3 combines with J gene TRBJ1-1; D is unclear. Germline V lookup: CDR1 SGHNT, CDR2 YENEEA. Trimming left V 4 bases short and J 3 bases short, with 9 bases between. The CDR3 spans 13 residues. Written as DNA, the CDR3 is TGTGCCAGCAGCTCCCTTGGTCACACTGAAGCTTTCTTT. It yields the protein CASSSLGHTEAFF.

The J gene is TRBJ2-6, the V gene TRBV4-3; D may be TRBD2 (5 bases). Trimming took 1 base from V and 0 from J, leaving 10 bases between them. The CDR3 runs 17 residues. Germline V CDR1 and CDR2: LGHNA, YSLEER. The CDR3 loop reads CASSQVVRDSGANVLTF. CDR3 nucleotide sequence: TGCGCCAGCAGCCAAGTGGTTCGGGACTCTGGGGCCAACGTCCTGACTTTC.

The J gene is TRBJ2-2, the V gene TRBV2, with D unresolved. This CDR3 contains 14 residues. The V gene lost 3 bases and the J gene lost 2 bases, with 7 bases spanning the gap. CDR1 is SNHLY, CDR2 FYNNEI, per germline. The CDR3 loop reads CASSEDLNTGELFF. The CDR3 DNA is TGTGCCAGCAGTGAGGACCTCAACACCGGGGAGCTGTTTTTT.

The chain combines TRBV6-5 with TRBJ1-5; D is perhaps TRBD1 (5 bases). The CDR3 sequence is 15 residues long. The V end lost 3 bases, the J end lost 3 bases, and 12 bases lay between the germline ends. The germline V gene has CDR1 MNHEY and CDR2 SVGAGI. The CDR3 DNA is TGTGCCAGCAGTTATGGGGGAGGGTACAATCAGCCCCAGCATTTT. Its protein product is CASSYGGGYNQPQHF.

The chain uses TRBV4-2 and TRBJ2-1; TRBD1 is a possible D gene (5 bases). Germline values: CDR1 LGHNA, CDR2 YNFKEQ. The CDR3 extends over 12 amino acids. V was pared by 0 bases and J by 12 bases, with 9 bases between. CDR3 in amino acids: CASSQDRQGQFF. CDR3 nucleotides: TGTGCCAGCAGCCAAGATAGGCAGGGGCAGTTCTTC.

This clone was counted only a few times. The gene calls are TRBV7-9 and TRBJ1-2; TRBD1 is a possible D gene (5 bases). The germline CDR1 and CDR2 sequences are SEHNR and FQNEAQ (reference sequence). The ends were cut back, 1 base at V and 8 bases at J, with 11 bases in the middle. The CDR3 runs to 13 residues. As DNA, the CDR3 is TGTGCCAGCAGCTTAGACGGGGCGGCGGGCTACACCTTC. As protein: CASSLDGAAGYTF.

The rearrangement links TRBV28 to TRBJ2-7, with 8 positions matching TRBD2. V gave up 10 bases and J gave up 0 bases; unmatched junction bases: 11. CDR1 is MDHEN, CDR2 SYDVKM, per germline. This CDR3 is 15 amino acids long. This CDR3 is CAKKISGASSYEQYF. The CDR3 DNA sequence: TGTGCCAAAAAGATTAGCGGGGCGAGCTCCTACGAGCAGTACTTC.

The V gene is TRBV10-3, the J gene TRBJ1-4; tentative D call: TRBD1 (5 bases). Trimming took 1 base from V and 0 from J, leaving 9 bases between them. From germline, CDR1 is ENHRY and CDR2 SYGVKD. CDR3 length: 16 residues. CDR3 nucleotides: TGTGCCATCAGTGAGTTTCAAGGGGCAACTAATGAAAAACTGTTTTTT. Protein sequence: CAISEFQGATNEKLFF.

The chain carries TRBV6-1 and TRBJ1-1; D possibly corresponds to TRBD1 (5 bases). The CDR3 is made up of 13 amino acids. Trimming took 4 bases from V and 6 from J, leaving 12 bases between them. Germline V lookup: CDR1 MNHNS, CDR2 SASEGT. The CDR3 sequence: CASSVGGPAEAFF. CDR3 nucleotide sequence: TGTGCCAGCAGTGTCGGGGGACCCGCTGAAGCTTTCTTT.

J is TRBJ1-3 and V is TRBV5-6; D possibly corresponds to TRBD1 (5 bases). CDR1 SGHDT and CDR2 YYEEEE come from the germline V gene. The V and J ends lost 6 bases and 7 bases respectively, with 17 bases between them. The CDR3 consists of 14 residues. The DNA for the CDR3 is TGTGCCAGCACCCCCGCTTGGGGGGTGAACACCATATATTTT. Translating it yields CASTPAWGVNTIYF.

The V call is TRBV6-4, the J call TRBJ2-3, with 7 bases fitting TRBD1. V shed 6 bases and J 4 bases; nucleotides not matched to a gene: 10. CDR3 length: 15 amino acids. Per the germline V gene, CDR1 is MRHNA and CDR2 is SNTAGT. The CDR3 spells CASRPQGMLADTQYF. The DNA for the CDR3 is TGTGCCAGCAGACCACAGGGGATGCTAGCAGATACGCAGTATTTT.

CDR3 DNA: TGTGCCAGCAGCACGGTCACAGATACGCAGTATTTT. This translates into CASSTVTDTQYF. The J gene is TRBJ2-3, the V gene TRBV9, with D unresolved. CDR1 is SGDLS and CDR2 is YYNGEE in the germline V gene. This CDR3 has 12 amino acids. Trimming took 4 bases from V and 2 from J, leaving 5 bases between them.

The chain couples TRBV5-6 to TRBJ1-3; D is ambiguous. V was cut by 0 bases and J by 1 base, with 8 bases left in between. The CDR3 covers 15 residues. Germline V gene sequence: CDR1 SGHDT, CDR2 YYEEEE. CDR3 amino acids: CASSLGRGSGNTIYF. The CDR3, as DNA: TGTGCCAGCAGCTTGGGACGGGGTTCTGGAAACACCATATATTTT.

The chain uses TRBV28 and TRBJ1-6; perhaps TRBD1 as D (5 bases). There are 13 residues in the CDR3. CDR1 and CDR2 from the germline V gene are MDHEN and SYDVKM. Trimming removed 4 bases at V and 7 bases at J, with 8 bases between. The CDR3 region has the DNA TGTGCCAGCAGTTGGGACCCCAATTCACCCCTCCACTTT. Encoded protein: CASSWDPNSPLHF.

V and J are TRBV5-1 and TRBJ2-4, with D perhaps TRBD2 (5 bases). The length of the CDR3 is 14 residues. Germline V CDR1 and CDR2: SGHRS, YFSETQ. Deletions cut 4 bases from V and 12 bases from J, with 20 bases between. CDR3 residues: CASSPQEGVHSQYF. The CDR3 DNA sequence: TGCGCCAGCAGCCCCCAAGAGGGCGTCCACAGTCAGTACTTC.

The chain employs TRBV5-1 and TRBJ2-2; D is ambiguous. Trimming shortened V by 4 bases and J by 9 bases, and 13 bases separated the two germline ends. The CDR3 runs to 13 residues. Germline V lookup: CDR1 SGHRS, CDR2 YFSETQ. CDR3 sequence reads: CASSLASLRELFF. The CDR3 nucleotides are TGCGCCAGCAGCCTCGCCTCGCTTAGGGAGCTGTTTTTT.